Listed here is a single TCR beta chain. The clone's antigen remains unknown. It has no much larger one-base neighbor in the sample; base qualities were not kept. The sample belongs to a study of blood T cells in healthy people across ages (dated by TCRdb to between 2015 and 2017). About the investigation overall: Template switching captured roughly one uniquely barcoded TCR beta cDNA molecule per two T cells in model experiments. Using the same blood draw, the study looked at two additional independent replicas of 1 million unique cDNA reads for two donors, one aged 18 to 30 and the other aged 80 or older. Four age groups were formed from the donors: young (average 16 years), middle-aged (approximately 39), aged (about 62) and long-lived (82). Age-related changes in TCR beta repertoire diversity were measured in the study by deep sequencing normalized with unique cDNA molecular identifiers. Donors of different ages were randomly distributed across sequencing lanes to avoid experimental bias. The investigation overall reported the following: Observed TCR beta diversity per million T cells fell roughly linearly with age, and a significant reduction was already apparent by age around 40. The CMV infection status of donors was not known, potentially confounding age-related changes in expanded clonotypes. Since profiling was done on bulk unsorted PBMCs, naive and antigen-experienced compartments could not be conclusively compared. Estimates of total diversity based on one million sequenced T cells were considered lower bounds and underestimates. Compared with the aged group, the long-lived group had more naive CD4+ T cells, fewer expanded clones and increased TCR diversity, suggesting age selection. Observed TCR beta diversity correlated strongly with the percentage of naive T cells measured by flow cytometry.

The library was obtained by 5' RACE. Reads for this sample came from an Illumina HiSeq 2500. A second 7 to 11 cycle PCR used a sample-barcoded 5' primer and a J-beta primer mix. A unique molecular identifier was introduced onto each TCR beta cDNA molecule by a template-switch 5' adaptor carrying 12 random nucleotides. Each sample yielded at least 2.5 million CDR3-containing paired-end reads. First-strand cDNA synthesis was performed from all RNA using the Mint cDNA synthesis kit, with priming by a TRBC-specific oligonucleotide. After uracil-DNA glycosylase treatment, a first 18-cycle PCR used universal primers M1SS and BC2_uni_R on all cDNA. The paper's data handling went like this. For normalization, 1 million high-quality reads, each with a distinct molecular identifier, were randomly selected from each sample. Instead of being binned into consensus sequences, reads that shared molecular identifiers were thrown out. MiTCR, run with a Q25 quality threshold and the strictest error-elimination algorithm, handled CDR3 identification, clonotype clustering and error correction. A nonparametric unseen species model with Euler transformation was used to estimate a lower bound on total TCR beta diversity. Through fastp at Q25 and MiXCR, TCRdb rebuilt clones from the public reads, retaining in-frame beta chains. Every distinct CDR3 protein forms one entry, paired with its most common genes and DNA. V and J calls and clone size were set by TCRdb, not the authors. In all, the sample holds 1.2 million to 1.5 million distinct CDR3 sequences, and roughly 59% of those were seen once. The top ten constitute under 8.5% of the sample.

According to the germline V gene, CDR1 reads MGHRA and CDR2 reads YSYEKL. CDR3 length: 15 amino acids, cysteine to phenylalanine. Only CDR3 DNA is held: 45 bases, read in frame from base 1. The donors were 40 or so Caucasian individuals from Russia, aged roughly 6 to 90 years, who were systemically healthy. Ten milliliters of peripheral blood were drawn from each donor into EDTA-treated Vacutainer tubes. Ficoll-Paque density-gradient centrifugation was used to isolate PBMCs, with at least 6.5 million per sample. Trizol reagent was used to extract total RNA from PBMCs, with at least 5.5 micrograms per sample. For every donor, an aliquot of PBMCs went through flow cytometry to measure the percentages of naive CD45RAhigh/CD27high T cells.

The chain is encoded by TRBV4-1 joined to TRBJ2-5, and possibly TRBD1, on 6 matching bases. The J call may be wrong; the DNA end is better matched by TRBJ2-7. This receptor was obtained from a man in his late teens or twenties in good health. Specimen: blood. The CDR3 is CASSQGQAPPYEQYF. The nucleotides are TGCGCCAGCAGCCAAGGACAGGCCCCACCTTACGAGCAGTACTTC.